This entry concerns a single T cell receptor beta chain. This sample is drawn from a study of blood T cell repertoires in COVID-19. Study-level background: Some COVID-19 samples were acute and others convalescent; all came from the United States, Italy and Spain.

The ends lost 6 bases at V and 7 bases at J; junction bases unmatched: 4. Germline V gene data show CDR1 as SGHDN and CDR2 as FVKESK. This CDR3 is built from 13 residues. Here immunoSEQ multiplex PCR was the method, and the copy in TCRdb shows in-frame clones only, minus some. The sample carries more than 150,000 clones, approximately 80% recorded once. The V gene is TRBV14, the J gene TRBJ2-5; 11 nucleotides align to TRBD2. This clonotype was sampled from a woman aged 50 to 60 with acute or convalescent COVID-19. Source material: peripheral blood. The CDR3 is CASSLLAGGTQYF. For the CDR3, the DNA is TGTGCCAGCAGTCTCCTAGCGGGGGGGACCCAGTACTTC.